Below are 8 T cell receptor beta chains sequenced from a single sample in a study of shared clonotypes between healthy human individuals. Measured with immunoSEQ multiplex PCR; TCRdb has only the in-frame clones, and not every one. This sample has 2,500,000 or so clones, with about 90% found just once. Sequencing was performed on naive CD4+ T cells from PBMCs. Subset defined: CD45RA+ positively selected. These receptors were collected from a young man in good health. Some clones in this sample may be carry-over from other donors' samples.

The chain employs TRBV30 and TRBJ2-7, with a weak D call TRBD2 (7 bases). V was shortened by 1 base and J by 3 bases, with 13 bases between the two germline ends. There are 14 residues in the CDR3. Germline V gives CDR1 GTSNPN, CDR2 SVGIG (reference sequence). The CDR3, as DNA: TGTGCCTGGAGTGAGGGGGACTACAACTACGAGCAGTACTTC. It yields the protein CAWSEGDYNYEQYF.

The chain couples TRBV11-2 to TRBJ2-2, with a possible D match to TRBD2 (5 bases). The CDR3 loop spans 14 amino acids. The V end lost 3 bases, the J end lost 2 bases, and 7 bases lay between the germline ends. Germline CDR1 reads SGHAT; CDR2 reads FQNNGV. CDR3 DNA sequence: TGTGCCAGCAGCTTTCGGGATAACACCGGGGAGCTGTTTTTT. Its protein product is CASSFRDNTGELFF. The full variable domain, in which reference TRBV11-2 and TRBJ2-2 provide the parts outside the CDR3, is EAGVAQSPRYKIIEKRQSVAFWCNPISGHATLYWYQQILGQGPKLLIQFQNNGVVDDSQLPKDRFSAERLKGVDSTLKIQPAKLEDSAVYLCASSFRDNTGELFFGEGSRLTVL.

With respect to this clone: This specimen includes other DNA sequences encoding the same CDR3. The chain employs TRBV7-3 and TRBJ2-2; D ambiguous. The CDR3 has 13 residues. The V end was cut by 4 bases, the J end by 5 bases, with 8 bases between. CDR1 and CDR2 (germline): SGHTA, FQGTGA. CDR3: CASSSAPTGELFF. CDR3 nucleotide sequence: TGTGCCAGCAGCTCGGCCCCGACCGGGGAGCTGTTTTTT.

The chain recombines TRBV7-3 with TRBJ1-1, with D possibly being TRBD1 (5 bases). The CDR3 spans 14 residues. Germline V gives CDR1 SGHTA, CDR2 FQGTGA. The V gene lost 5 bases and the J gene lost 1 base, with 11 bases spanning the gap. CDR3 loop: CASSRGHPNTEAFF. The CDR3 DNA reads as TGTGCCAGCAGCCGGGGCCACCCGAACACTGAAGCTTTCTTT.

The chain employs TRBV9 and TRBJ2-4; 8 bases are shared with TRBD2. Germline loops: CDR1 SGDLS, CDR2 YYNGEE. V lost 2 bases, J lost 7 bases, and 8 bases stayed unmatched. This CDR3 region has 15 residues. CDR3 nucleotides: TGTGCCAGCAGCGTCGAGCCGGGACTAGGGAACATTCAGTACTTC. Encoded protein: CASSVEPGLGNIQYF.

This chain uses TRBV2 with TRBJ2-7; tentatively, D is TRBD1 (7 bases). The CDR3 has 14 amino acids. CDR1 and CDR2 (germline): SNHLY, FYNNEI. V was shortened by 5 bases and J by 3 bases, with 14 bases between the two germline ends. CDR3 nucleotides: TGTGCCAGCAGTCAGGGGGGTAACAGCTACGAGCAGTACTTC. Translated: CASSQGGNSYEQYF.

V is TRBV6-6 and J is TRBJ2-5; TRBD1 aligns across 7 bases. Germline CDR1 MNHNY, CDR2 SVGAGI (reference sequence). The CDR3 covers 14 residues. With V trimmed by 7 bases and J by 5 bases, 10 bases remained unmatched. This CDR3 is CASTPRQGGETQYF. The CDR3 DNA sequence: TGTGCCAGCACTCCTCGACAGGGCGGGGAGACCCAGTACTTC.

This sequence joins TRBV27 and TRBJ2-1, with 9 bases matching TRBD2. The germline gives CDR1 MNHEY, CDR2 SMNVEV (reference sequence). This CDR3 is 15 amino acids long. V dropped 3 bases and J dropped 5; count of bases not matched to a gene: 5. This chain's CDR3 is CASSFLSGGNNEQFF. The CDR3 nucleotides read TGTGCCAGCAGTTTTCTTAGCGGGGGAAACAATGAGCAGTTCTTC.